Listed below are T cell receptor beta chains from one sample, sequenced in a study of T-cell reconstitution after alpha-beta-depleted transplantation in children. TCRdb reprocessed the PCR reads via MiXCR and lists one record per CDR3 protein. Of 330,000 or so distinct CDR3 sequences in the sample, approximately 7.3% are singletons; the top ten hold approximately 9.6%. Source: peripheral blood, taken 360 days after TCRalphabeta/CD19-depleted stem cell transplant. These receptors all come from a female patient aged 2-15 years who had a stem cell transplant for Fanconi anemia, so the T cells may come from the graft donor. Both conserved end residues are part of each CDR3. A D gene is named only where the DNA matches it firmly. A clone size is listed for some rows: how often the clone was seen (once, few, many), or a class if it is expanded.

clone_size j_call d_call v_call cdr3_aa cdr3_nt
many TRBJ1-3 NA TRBV5-1 CASTSGAQGNTIYF TGCGCCAGTACCTCAGGGGCGCAAGGAAACACCATATATTTT
NA TRBJ2-6 NA TRBV7-6 CASSQRVGHSGANVLTF TGTGCCAGCAGTCAACGTGTAGGGCACTCTGGGGCCAACGTCCTGACTTTC
NA TRBJ2-1 TRBD1 TRBV7-6 CASSPPGWRTGGNEQFF TGTGCCAGCAGCCCCCCGGGATGGCGGACAGGGGGCAATGAGCAGTTCTTC
few TRBJ2-7 TRBD2 TRBV28 CASMSGLGLFEQYF TGTGCCAGCATGTCGGGACTAGGGTTGTTCGAGCAGTACTTC
many TRBJ2-5 NA TRBV29-1 CSVAGTPLIGETQYF TGCAGCGTTGCGGGGACTCCCCTAATAGGAGAGACCCAGTACTTC
NA TRBJ2-1 NA TRBV5-1 CASRGIGRGHNEQFF TGCGCCAGCAGAGGAATAGGGCGGGGCCACAATGAGCAGTTCTTC
many TRBJ1-4 TRBD1 TRBV9 CASSAWDSIGEKLFF TGTGCCAGCAGCGCCTGGGACAGTATCGGCGAAAAACTGTTTTTT
many TRBJ2-5 NA TRBV7-2 CASSLGVDQYF TGTGCCAGCAGCCTTGGAGTGGACCAGTACTTC
NA TRBJ2-5 NA TRBV11-2 CASSLDEAGDGETQYF TGTGCCAGCAGCTTAGATGAAGCAGGGGATGGAGAGACCCAGTACTTC
NA TRBJ2-5 TRBD2 TRBV6-2/TRBV6-3 CASSRLAGVETQYF TGTGCCAGCAGTCGACTAGCGGGGGTGGAGACCCAGTACTTC
many TRBJ1-1 NA TRBV27 CASSFRQNTEAFF TGTGCCAGCAGTTTTAGGCAGAACACTGAAGCTTTCTTT
NA TRBJ2-7 NA TRBV6-5 CASSYALRAHEQYF TGTGCCAGCAGTTATGCACTCCGCGCCCACGAGCAGTACTTC
NA TRBJ1-5 TRBD1 TRBV20-1 CSARTGEGNQPQHF TGCAGTGCTAGGACAGGGGAGGGCAATCAGCCCCAGCATTTT
many TRBJ2-3 TRBD2 TRBV20-1 CSAIKPGLEADTQYF TGCAGTGCTATAAAGCCGGGACTAGAGGCAGATACGCAGTATTTT
few TRBJ1-6 NA TRBV10-3 CAINPTTNSPLHF TGTGCCATCAACCCGACAACGAATTCACCCCTCCACTTT